The 18 T cell receptor beta chains listed next were all sequenced from one sample in a study of blood T cells in healthy people across ages. For the second PCR, which ran for 7 to 11 cycles, a sample-barcoded 5' primer and a J-beta primer mix were used. MiXCR, applied by TCRdb to the 5' RACE reads, yields one record per CDR3 protein. The sample yields nearly 1 million distinct CDR3 sequences, roughly 50% seen once. The sample consisted of blood. The origin of the receptors is a woman aged 60 to 75 in good health.

V is TRBV29-1 and J is TRBJ2-1; D is possibly TRBD1 (5 bases). This CDR3 contains 14 residues. Germline assignment: CDR1 SQVTM and CDR2 ANQGSEA. Trimming pared 4 bases from V and 2 bases from J, leaving 12 bases between. The CDR3 loop is CSVGGSGTYNEQFF. The CDR3 DNA sequence: TGCAGCGTTGGCGGATCAGGGACCTACAATGAGCAGTTCTTC.

The chain is built from TRBV15 and TRBJ2-1; 10 positions match TRBD2. This CDR3 spans 16 amino acids. With V trimmed by 0 bases and J by 3 bases, 2 bases remained unmatched. The germline CDR1 and CDR2 sequences are LNHNV and YYDKDF (reference sequence). The CDR3 spells CATSREEREGYNEQFF. The DNA of the CDR3 is TGTGCCACCAGCAGAGAGGAGCGGGAGGGCTACAATGAGCAGTTCTTC.

This clonotype was found a few times. CDR3 region: CASSLGEGSASRDTQYF. CDR3 coding DNA: TGTGCCAGCAGTTTAGGGGAAGGGAGCGCTTCAAGGGATACGCAGTATTTT. The chain uses TRBV12-3 or TRBV12-4 and TRBJ2-3, with D tentatively TRBD2 (5 bases). V lost 1 base, J lost 6 bases, and 20 bases lay in between. The CDR3 consists of 17 residues.

This clonotype turned up a few times. The V and J genes are TRBV12-3 or TRBV12-4 and TRBJ2-7; D gene unclear. The germline V and J ends were trimmed by 5 bases and 5 bases, with 13 bases remaining between them. The CDR3 sequence is 13 residues long. The CDR3 loop is CASSLGPPHEQYF. As DNA, the CDR3 is TGTGCCAGCAGTCTGGGCCCTCCCCACGAGCAGTACTTC.

The rearrangement links TRBV20-1 to TRBJ2-7, with 13 bases aligning to TRBD2. Trimming took 6 bases from V and 5 from J; bases not matched to a gene: 13. Germline V CDR1 and CDR2: DFQATT, SNEGSKA (reference sequence). The CDR3 is 16 amino acids. CDR3 amino acids: CSAVPWGLAGFDEQYF. CDR3 bases: TGCAGTGCCGTCCCTTGGGGACTAGCGGGATTCGACGAGCAGTACTTC.

The chain joins TRBV5-1 to TRBJ2-1; a possible D gene is TRBD2 (6 bases). The CDR3 is 16 residues long. V lost 4 bases and J 3 bases, leaving 17 bases between the germline ends. Germline CDR1 reads SGHRS; CDR2 reads YFSETQ. The CDR3 sequence: CASSPSLAELYNEQFF. The DNA of the CDR3 is TGCGCCAGCAGCCCATCCTTAGCGGAGCTCTACAATGAGCAGTTCTTC.

CDR3 coding DNA: TGCAGTGCAGGGGCGGGGGGCGGCAGCACAGATACGCAGTATTTT. Translating gives CSAGAGGGSTDTQYF. The V call is TRBV20-1, the J call TRBJ2-3, with 8 bases lining up with TRBD2. V lost 6 bases, J lost 0 bases, and 8 bases stayed unmatched. The germline CDR1 and CDR2 sequences are DFQATT and SNEGSKA (reference sequence). The CDR3 is 15 residues long.

The chain employs TRBV28 and TRBJ2-4; unclear D gene. The V end lost 3 bases, the J end lost 6 bases, and 15 bases lay between the germline ends. Germline values: CDR1 MDHEN, CDR2 SYDVKM. This CDR3 is built from 15 residues. The CDR3 DNA sequence: TGTGCCAGCAGTTTGCCGGGTAGCACCAGAAACATTCAGTACTTC. Residues: CASSLPGSTRNIQYF.

This clonotype was counted once. One end of the junction fails to match germline, which may point to a read error. The V and J genes are TRBV12-3 or TRBV12-4 and TRBJ2-7; 16 bases match TRBD2. There are 18 residues in the CDR3. For the CDR3, the DNA is TGTGCCAACAGTCCGGGACTAGCGGGAGGGTCGGCCCCCTACGAGCAGTACTTC. Translating gives CANSPGLAGGSAPYEQYF.

V gene TRBV6-5 combines with J gene TRBJ1-2, with TRBD1 matching 7 bases. The V and J ends lost 6 bases and 4 bases, in that order; junction bases with no gene match: 11. Germline-derived CDR1 and CDR2 are MNHEY and SVGAGI. There are 15 residues in the CDR3. The CDR3 nucleotides are TGTGCCAGCAGCACGGACAGGAAGATTTTCTATGGCTACACCTTC. Protein product: CASSTDRKIFYGYTF.

This clonotype appeared a few times. V gene TRBV9 combines with J gene TRBJ2-5, with D perhaps assigned TRBD1 or TRBD2 (7 bases each). From germline, CDR1 is SGDLS and CDR2 YYNGEE. The CDR3 consists of 16 residues. V was trimmed by 6 bases and J by 4 bases, leaving 22 bases between them. The CDR3 sequence is CASNSLGGGAGETQYF. The CDR3 DNA is TGTGCCAGCAACTCTCTGGGAGGGGGCGCAGGAGAGACCCAGTACTTC.

The genes are TRBV6-2 or TRBV6-3 and TRBJ1-5; 8 bases are shared with TRBD1. The germline V gene encodes CDR1 MNHEY and CDR2 SVGEGT. The CDR3 loop spans 14 amino acids. J gave up 3 bases and V 8 bases, and 6 bases lay outside the gene matches. CDR3 coding DNA: TGTGCCAGCCGCGGACAGGGTATCAATCAGCCCCAGCATTTT. This gives the protein CASRGQGINQPQHF.

In this sample, this clonotype turned up a few times. The V call is TRBV7-9, the J call TRBJ2-5; D not resolved. V lost 6 bases, J lost 7 bases, and 15 bases lay in between. CDR1 is SEHNR, CDR2 FQNEAQ, per germline (reference sequence). CDR3 size: 13 residues. CDR3 loop: CASRGDWRGTQYF. CDR3 nucleotides: TGTGCCAGCAGAGGTGACTGGCGAGGGACCCAGTACTTC.

J is TRBJ2-1 and V is TRBV12-3 or TRBV12-4; 8 bases agree with TRBD1. The CDR3 has 17 residues. Trimming removed 3 bases from V and 0 bases from J; junction bases left unmatched: 7. CDR3 DNA sequence: TGTGCCAGCAGTTTCCCCAGACAGGGGAGCTCCTACAATGAGCAGTTCTTC. The encoded protein is CASSFPRQGSSYNEQFF.

This chain links TRBV6-2 or TRBV6-3 with TRBJ2-5; 14 bases match TRBD2. CDR1 and CDR2 from the germline V gene are MNHEY and SVGEGT. The CDR3 has 20 amino acids. Germline trimming cut 2 bases from V and 2 bases from J; bases unmatched to any gene: 13. The CDR3 DNA sequence: TGTGCCAGCAGTTACAAGGTCGGGACTAGCGGGAGAATGGGGCAAGAGACCCAGTACTTC. The encoded protein is CASSYKVGTSGRMGQETQYF.

The CDR3 loop reads CSVEGRMGPYEQYF. CDR3 sequence (DNA): TGCAGCGTTGAAGGAAGGATGGGGCCATACGAGCAGTACTTC. The V and J genes are TRBV29-1 and TRBJ2-7, with D perhaps matching TRBD1 (5 bases). The CDR3 spans 14 residues. Deletions cut 1 base from V and 4 bases from J, with 14 bases between. In germline, CDR1 is SQVTM, CDR2 ANQGSEA.

This chain links TRBV5-1 with TRBJ1-1, with D possibly TRBD1 on 6 matching bases. This CDR3 is built from 16 residues. Germline assignment: CDR1 SGHRS and CDR2 YFSETQ. V was cut by 4 bases and J by 0 bases, with 16 bases left in between. The CDR3 loop reads CASSDRQDPMNTEAFF. In DNA, the CDR3 is TGCGCCAGCAGCGACAGACAGGACCCCATGAACACTGAAGCTTTCTTT.

The DNA of the CDR3 is TGCAGTGCTAGAGTTCCAAGCGGGTACACAGATACGCAGTATTTT. It is translated as CSARVPSGYTDTQYF. This chain connects TRBV20-1 to TRBJ2-3; TRBD2 is a possible D gene (6 bases). V shed 1 base and J shed 2 bases, with 13 bases lying between them. Per the germline V gene, CDR1 is DFQATT and CDR2 is SNEGSKA (reference sequence). The CDR3 covers 15 residues.